This T cell receptor (beta chain) derives from a study of blood T cell repertoires in COVID-19 (dated by TCRdb to 2019 to 2021). For the study in its entirety: Collaborator samples came from the United States, Italy and Spain and covered acute and convalescent phases of COVID-19. A de-identified subject ID, COVID-19 status, age in years and sex were almost always included in the sample metadata. Where HLA class I and class II types were available, the types were taken from metadata supplied by the sample provider, not from assay-based typing. Deeply sampled blood TCRbeta repertoires from subjects exposed to, actively infected with, or recovered from COVID-19 were included in the dataset. Samples came from the ongoing ImmuneRACE study (first 160 participants) plus 1,254 subjects from 6 global collaborators. The prospective study material was composed of cDNA or gDNA derived from T cells, B-cell-depleted T cells, or PBMCs. A freely available public database, intended as a resource for researchers studying the immune response to SARS-CoV-2, is where the repertoires were released. Overall results and qualifications from the work: Clinical and demographic metadata were provided uncurated, with the amount varying by source and participant.

The immunoSEQ Assay, a bias-controlled multiplex PCR, was used to amplify TCRbeta CDR3 regions from genomic DNA. For the original study's pipeline: Nucleated cell counts per sample were estimated from amplification of reference gene primers within the assay. To quantify the absolute abundance of each unique TCRbeta CDR3 rearrangement, sequence reads were collapsed and filtered. For each sample, productive Simpson clonality was calculated as the square root of Simpson's diversity index over productive rearrangements. Sourced from immuneACCESS, this table was stored by TCRdb with only in-frame sequences that have V and J called. A share of the clones is absent; for the studies checked, an unresolved V gene accounts for under half, and the remainder has no known explanation. Clone size and V and J calls were adopted from that table, with D and trimming inferred from the DNA. The sample yields about 52,000 clones; over 85% were counted once. Roughly 10% of the sample belongs to the ten largest clones.

Each collaborating institution followed its own protocols to collect whole blood in K2EDTA tubes. For TCRbeta analysis, collaborator samples were shipped as frozen whole blood, as isolated PBMCs, or as DNA extracted from either sample type. About this clone itself: This clone's antigen is unknown. Base qualities are missing; no much larger clone stands one base away.

The sequencing input was peripheral blood. The sequence came from an elderly man with active or convalescent COVID-19.

The CDR3 amino acid sequence is: CASSPRRDSNYGYTF. In nucleotides, the sequence is TGTGCCAGCAGCCCACGTCGGGACAGTAACTATGGCTACACCTTC. The rearranged segments are TRBV9 and TRBJ1-2; TRBD1 matches 7 bases in the middle. From the cysteine up to the phenylalanine, the CDR3 has a length of 15 residues. Only the CDR3 portion is preserved as DNA: 45 bases, with reading frame beginning at the first base. Trimming leaves V shorter by 4 bases and J shorter by 1 base, with the junction holding 7 bases beyond the gene matches. CDR1 is given as SGDLS and CDR2 as YYNGEE, both from the germline V gene.